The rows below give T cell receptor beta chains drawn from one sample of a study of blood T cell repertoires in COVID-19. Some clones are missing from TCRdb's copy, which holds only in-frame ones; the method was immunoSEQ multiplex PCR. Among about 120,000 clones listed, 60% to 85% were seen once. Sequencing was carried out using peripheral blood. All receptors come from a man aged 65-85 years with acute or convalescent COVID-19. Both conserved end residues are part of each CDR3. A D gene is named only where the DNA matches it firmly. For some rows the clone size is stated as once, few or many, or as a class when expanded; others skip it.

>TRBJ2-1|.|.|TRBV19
TGTGCCAGTAGTATTGGGGGGAGAGCCTTCGGCAATGAGCAGTTCTTC
CASSIGGRAFGNEQFF
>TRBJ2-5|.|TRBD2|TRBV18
TGTGCCAGCTCACCAAGGACTAGCGGCCAAGAGACCCAGTACTTC
CASSPRTSGQETQYF
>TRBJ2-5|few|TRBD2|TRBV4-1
TGCGCCAGCAGCCCAGGACTAGCGGGGGGGGAGACCCAGTACTTC
CASSPGLAGGETQYF
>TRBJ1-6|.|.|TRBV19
TGTGCCAGTAGTAGTGGACAGCATAATTCACCCCTCCACTTT
CASSSGQHNSPLHF
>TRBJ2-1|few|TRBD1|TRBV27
TGTGCCAGCAGGGGCAGGGGGTACAATGAGCAGTTCTTC
CASRGRGYNEQFF
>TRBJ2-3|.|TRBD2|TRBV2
TGTGCCAGCAGCCAAACCGGGCTAGCGGGACTGTTAGATACGCAGTATTTT
CASSQTGLAGLLDTQYF
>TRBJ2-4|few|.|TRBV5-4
TGTGCCAGCAGCTATGATTCCACAGAAAACATTCAGTACTTC
CASSYDSTENIQYF
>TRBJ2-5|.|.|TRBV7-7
TGTGCCAGCAGCTTAGGGCCTGGGGGAGGAGAGACCCAGTACTTC
CASSLGPGGGETQYF
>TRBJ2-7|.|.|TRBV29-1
TGCAGCGTAAGGGGGTACACCTACGAGCAGTACTTC
CSVRGYTYEQYF
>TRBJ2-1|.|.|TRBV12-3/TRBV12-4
TGTGCCAGCTTAACCTACAATGAGCAGTTCTTC
CASLTYNEQFF
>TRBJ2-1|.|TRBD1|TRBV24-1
TGTGCCACCAGTGATCATGGGACAGGGAAAGCACTATTCACCCCCCAGTTCTTC
CATSDHGTGKALFTPQFF
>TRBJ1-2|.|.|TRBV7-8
TGTGCCAGCAGCTCCGGGGGGGCAGTCTATGGCTACACCTTC
CASSSGGAVYGYTF
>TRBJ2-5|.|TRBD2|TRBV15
TGTGCCACCAGCAGAGATCGAGCGGGGGGGACAGAGACCCAGTACTTC
CATSRDRAGGTETQYF
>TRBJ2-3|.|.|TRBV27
TGTGCCAGCAGTTTGAGGGACACCATCCCGGATACGCAGTATTTT
CASSLRDTIPDTQYF
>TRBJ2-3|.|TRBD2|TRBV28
TGTGCCAGCAATCACCGGGACTACAGCACAGATACGCAGTATTTT
CASNHRDYSTDTQYF
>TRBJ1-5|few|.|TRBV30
TGTGCCTGGAGTCGACAGCTCAATCAGCCCCAGCATTTT
CAWSRQLNQPQHF
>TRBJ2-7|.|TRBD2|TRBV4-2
TGTGCCAGCAGCCAAGACGTACTAGCGGGAGAGCCCTACGAGCAGTACTTC
CASSQDVLAGEPYEQYF
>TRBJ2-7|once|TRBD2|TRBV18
TGTGCCAGCGGTCAGGCGGGAGGGCCCTACGAGCAGTACTTC
CASGQAGGPYEQYF
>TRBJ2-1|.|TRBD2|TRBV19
TGTGCCAGTAGAACCGGGGGGAGCGGGAGGTTCGTTGAGCAGTTCTTC
CASRTGGSGRFVEQFF
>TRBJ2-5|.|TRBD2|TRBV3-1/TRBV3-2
TGTGCCAGCAGCCAAAGGACAACGGGGGGACTAAAAGAGACCCAGTACTTC
CASSQRTTGGLKETQYF
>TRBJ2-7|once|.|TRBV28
TGTGCCAGCAGTTTACTGCAGGGTCATCACGAGCAGTACTTC
CASSLLQGHHEQYF
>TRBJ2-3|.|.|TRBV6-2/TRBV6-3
TGTGCCAGCAGTTACCTGTACAGGGCCCCAGATACGCAGTATTTT
CASSYLYRAPDTQYF
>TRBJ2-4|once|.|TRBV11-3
TGTGCCAGCATCTCTGGCCGACAAGTCTTCAAAAACATTCAGTACTTC
CASISGRQVFKNIQYF
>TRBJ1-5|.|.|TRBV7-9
TGTGCCAGCAGCTATGGGGGGGACCATCAGCCCCAGCATTTT
CASSYGGDHQPQHF
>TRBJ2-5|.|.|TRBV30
TGTGCCTGGAGTGTCACGAGGGAAGAGACCCAGTACTTC
CAWSVTREETQYF
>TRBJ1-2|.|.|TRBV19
TGTGCCAGCAGTGCTGGAGCATCCGTTTTCTATGGCTACACCTTC
CASSAGASVFYGYTF
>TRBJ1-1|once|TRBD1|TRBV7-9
TGTGCCAGCGGAAACGACGGGGGACAGTACACTGAAGCTTTCTTT
CASGNDGGQYTEAFF
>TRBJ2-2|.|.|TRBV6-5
TGTGCCAGCACGAGGGACACCGGGGAGCTGTTTTTT
CASTRDTGELFF
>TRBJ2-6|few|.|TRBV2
TGTGCCAGCAGGAGCATTGCAGGGGCCAACGTCCTGACTTTC
CASRSIAGANVLTF
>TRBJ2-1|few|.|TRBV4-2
TGTGCCAGCAGCCAAGATCTACGCAGGATCGATGAGCAGTTCTTC
CASSQDLRRIDEQFF
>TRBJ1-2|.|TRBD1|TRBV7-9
TGTGCCAGCAGCTTCGGGACAGGGAACTATGGCTACACCTTC
CASSFGTGNYGYTF
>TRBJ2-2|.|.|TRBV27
TGTGCCAGCAGCTCAGGGGCCGGGGAGCTGTTTTTT
CASSSGAGELFF
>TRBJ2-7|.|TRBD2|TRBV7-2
TGTGCCAGCAGCCCGACTAGCGGGAGAGGCGAGCAGTACTTC
CASSPTSGRGEQYF
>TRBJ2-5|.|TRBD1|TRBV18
TGTGCCAGCTCACTCCTTGACAGGGGGCAGGGAGAGACCCAGTACTTC
CASSLLDRGQGETQYF
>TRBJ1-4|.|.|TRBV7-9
TGTGCCAGCGGACAACCAGGGGTTGGGGAAAAACTGTTTTTT
CASGQPGVGEKLFF
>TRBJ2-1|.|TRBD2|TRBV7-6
TGTGCCAGCAGCTTAAGCCTCGCCAATAGCGGGGGAGTCTTGTACAATGAGCAGTTCTTC
CASSLSLANSGGVLYNEQFF
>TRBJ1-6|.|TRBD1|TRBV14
TGTGCCAGCAGCCCGCAGGGGGAAGGGTCACCCCTCCACTTT
CASSPQGEGSPLHF
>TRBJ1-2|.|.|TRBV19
TGTGCCAGCCGTGCAAGTGGGGCGGACTATGGCTACACCTTC
CASRASGADYGYTF
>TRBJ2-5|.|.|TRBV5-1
TGCGCCAGCAGACAGGGAGCTGAGCGAGAGACCCAGTACTTC
CASRQGAERETQYF
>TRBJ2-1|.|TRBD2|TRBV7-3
TGTGCCTCGGGACTAGCGGGTGGGAGCTCCTACAATGAGCAGTTCTTC
CASGLAGGSSYNEQFF
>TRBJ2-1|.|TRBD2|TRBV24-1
TGTGCCACCAGTCTGACGACACCTTCGACGGGAGGTGAGCAGTTCTTC
CATSLTTPSTGGEQFF
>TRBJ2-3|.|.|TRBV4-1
TGCGCCAGCAGCCAAGATTATAGGGGATTGGGGGCTTTT
CASSQDYRGLGAF
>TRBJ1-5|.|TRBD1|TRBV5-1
TGCGCCAGCAGCTTAGGACAGGGCCCGTATAGCAATCAGCCCCAGCATTTT
CASSLGQGPYSNQPQHF
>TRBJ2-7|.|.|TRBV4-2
TGTGCCAGCAGCCAAGGACTAGATTCCTACGAGCAGTACTTC
CASSQGLDSYEQYF
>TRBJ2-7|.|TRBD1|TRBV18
TGTGCCAGCTCACCTCCGGGACAGGAAAGGAACGAGCAGTACTTC
CASSPPGQERNEQYF
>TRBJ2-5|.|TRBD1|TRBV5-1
TGCGCCAGCAGCTCTGGACAGGGCGACATTGGGACCCAGTACTTC
CASSSGQGDIGTQYF
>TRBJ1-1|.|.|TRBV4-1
TGCGCCAGCAGCCAAGGGGAACAGGGATGGTCCACTGAAGCTTTCTTT
CASSQGEQGWSTEAFF
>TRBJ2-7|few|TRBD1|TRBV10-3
TGTGCCATCAGTGAGGACAGGGCCTACGAGCAGTACTTC
CAISEDRAYEQYF
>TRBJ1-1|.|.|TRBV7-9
TGTGCCATCGGGACATTTTTCACTGAAGCTTTCTTT
CAIGTFFTEAFF
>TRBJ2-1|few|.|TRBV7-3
TGTGCCAGCAGCTTAGGGCAGGGGAGCTACAATGAGCAGTTCTTC
CASSLGQGSYNEQFF